This is a list of T cell receptor beta chains from one sample in a study of shared clonotypes between healthy human individuals. Repertoires were generated with immunoSEQ multiplex PCR, while TCRdb's copy carries only in-frame clones and drops some. The data hold about 320,000 clones, with roughly 91% observed a single time. Sequencing was done on a sample of memory CD8+ T cells sorted from blood. The receptor set was obtained from a man aged 18 to 30 in good health. Both conserved end residues are part of each CDR3. The order of the fields is D gene, clone size, J gene, V gene, CDR3 length, CDR3 DNA, CDR3 protein. A D gene is named only where the DNA matches it firmly. Clone sizes are given selectively: once, few, many, or a class where the clone is expanded.

D: .; size: .; J: TRBJ2-3; V: TRBV6-5; length: 14; DNA: TGTGCCAGCAGTTACGCCGGGAGCACAGATACGCAGTATTTT; CDR3: CASSYAGSTDTQYF
D: TRBD2; size: .; J: TRBJ2-2; V: TRBV4-3; length: 17; DNA: TGCGCCAGCAGCCAAGACCCTAGCGGGAGTAACACCGGGGAGCTGTTTTTT; CDR3: CASSQDPSGSNTGELFF
D: TRBD1; size: .; J: TRBJ2-2; V: TRBV2; length: 14; DNA: TGTGCCAGCAGTGATCGACAGGGCACCGGGGAGCTGTTTTTT; CDR3: CASSDRQGTGELFF
D: TRBD1; size: .; J: TRBJ2-7; V: TRBV12-5; length: 14; DNA: TGTGCTAGTGCCCTGGACAGGGGGCACTACGAGCAGTACTTC; CDR3: CASALDRGHYEQYF
D: .; size: once; J: TRBJ1-5; V: TRBV4-2; length: 13; DNA: TGTGCCAGCAGCCAAGCCGTCGGCAAGCCCCAGCATTTT; CDR3: CASSQAVGKPQHF
D: .; size: .; J: TRBJ1-1; V: TRBV27; length: 12; DNA: TGTGCCAGCAGTTCCCCGGGGGCTGAAGCTTTCTTT; CDR3: CASSSPGAEAFF
D: TRBD2; size: .; J: TRBJ2-1; V: TRBV4-1; length: 17; DNA: TGCGCCAGCAGCCTAACCATGACTAGCGGTCAGGGGGATGAGCAGTTCTTC; CDR3: CASSLTMTSGQGDEQFF
D: .; size: .; J: TRBJ1-2; V: TRBV27; length: 15; DNA: TGTGCCAGCAGTTCGCTTGGGGGGCGGTTCAATGGCTACACCTTC; CDR3: CASSSLGGRFNGYTF
D: .; size: .; J: TRBJ2-1; V: TRBV2; length: 15; DNA: TGTGCCAGCACCCCCGCGCCTAGCTCCTACAATGAGCAGTTCTTC; CDR3: CASTPAPSSYNEQFF
D: .; size: few; J: TRBJ2-7; V: TRBV5-5; length: 12; DNA: TGTGCCAGCAGCTTGGGACCAGGCGAGCAGTACTTC; CDR3: CASSLGPGEQYF
D: .; size: .; J: TRBJ1-2; V: TRBV7-9; length: 14; DNA: TGTGCCAGCAGCTTGGTCGACGTCAACTATGGCTACACCTTC; CDR3: CASSLVDVNYGYTF
D: TRBD1; size: .; J: TRBJ2-1; V: TRBV19; length: 14; DNA: TGTGCCAGCGCGGACAGGAGCTCCTACAATGAGCAGTTCTTC; CDR3: CASADRSSYNEQFF
D: .; size: .; J: TRBJ2-7; V: TRBV29-1; length: 12; DNA: TGCAGCGTTCTGGGGGGCAATTCCGAGCAGTACTTC; CDR3: CSVLGGNSEQYF
D: .; size: .; J: TRBJ2-3; V: TRBV29-1; length: 15; DNA: TGCAGCGTTGAAGATCAGGTCCGGGGTGGGGATACGCAGTATTTT; CDR3: CSVEDQVRGGDTQYF
D: .; size: .; J: TRBJ2-7; V: TRBV7-9; length: 15; DNA: TGTGCCAGCAGCTCGGGAGGACAGGGCCAGTACGAGCAGTACTTC; CDR3: CASSSGGQGQYEQYF
D: .; size: .; J: TRBJ2-1; V: TRBV9; length: 16; DNA: TGTGCCAGCAGCTCACCCGGGGAAAGCTCCTACAATGAGCAGTTCTTC; CDR3: CASSSPGESSYNEQFF
D: TRBD1; size: .; J: TRBJ2-1; V: TRBV18; length: 17; DNA: TGTGCCAGCTCACCCTCCCGGGGACAGGGGCTAACGGGTGAGCAGTTCTTC; CDR3: CASSPSRGQGLTGEQFF
D: TRBD1; size: .; J: TRBJ2-7; V: TRBV11-2; length: 15; DNA: TGTGCCAGCAGCTTAGAGCCTACAGGGGCCTACGAGCAGTACTTC; CDR3: CASSLEPTGAYEQYF
D: TRBD2; size: .; J: TRBJ2-5; V: TRBV7-4; length: 17; DNA: TGTGCCAGCAGCTTAGGAACTAGCGGTCTCGAGACGGTGACCCAGTACTTC; CDR3: CASSLGTSGLETVTQYF
D: TRBD1; size: .; J: TRBJ2-7; V: TRBV7-9; length: 15; DNA: TGTGCCAGCAGCTCAGAACGGACAGGGTGGTACGAGCAGTACTTC; CDR3: CASSSERTGWYEQYF
D: TRBD1; size: .; J: TRBJ1-1; V: TRBV6-1; length: 14; DNA: TGTGCCAGCGAGGCCAGGGGGCTTAACACTGAAGCTTTCTTT; CDR3: CASEARGLNTEAFF
D: .; size: .; J: TRBJ1-2; V: TRBV27; length: 14; DNA: TGTGCCAGCAGTTTGGGGGGCCGTGGCTATGGCTACACCTTC; CDR3: CASSLGGRGYGYTF
D: .; size: .; J: TRBJ1-2; V: TRBV30; length: 14; DNA: TGTGCCTGGAGCCTCGATCGGGCAGTTTATGGCTACACCTTC; CDR3: CAWSLDRAVYGYTF
D: TRBD2; size: .; J: TRBJ2-3; V: TRBV11-2; length: 15; DNA: TGTGCCAGCAGCGTTACTAGCGGGGGCACAGATACGCAGTATTTT; CDR3: CASSVTSGGTDTQYF
D: TRBD2; size: .; J: TRBJ2-1; V: TRBV4-3; length: 16; DNA: TGCGCCAGCAGCCAAGATTTAGCGGGGGTGTCAGAGGAGCAGTTCTTC; CDR3: CASSQDLAGVSEEQFF